This T cell receptor (beta chain) came from a study of shared T cell receptors in the human thymus. TCRdb keeps only in-frame clones here, not all; method: immunoSEQ multiplex PCR. Among roughly 560,000 clones listed, around 78% were seen once. V lost 2 bases and J lost 3; bases outside the gene matches: 16. Per germline, CDR1 SGDLS and CDR2 YYNGEE. The CDR3 loop spans 21 amino acids. The same sample was also used in a study of human thymus T cells. From that second work: Healthy Finnish infants undergoing corrective surgery for congenital heart defects were used as donors. Thymic material originated from resections removed in the course of corrective heart surgery. Thymic and blood repertoires appeared to show biased V and J gene usage. Related studies noted strongly shared thymic repertoires across unrelated people.

Sequenced input: thymocytes. The chain joins TRBV9 to TRBJ2-1; 14 nucleotides line up with TRBD2. This clonotype was obtained from a boy under three years old with a congenital heart defect. The CDR3 is CASSVPVLGTSGRVGYNEQFF. The CDR3 nucleotides are TGTGCCAGCAGCGTGCCCGTTTTAGGGACTAGCGGGAGAGTGGGCTACAATGAGCAGTTCTTC.